This T cell receptor beta chain came from a study of cytomegalovirus exposure and HLA in healthy donors (dated by TCRdb to about 2017). Notes on the research overall: An earlier analysis of approximately 590 of the donors reported about 250 Gb of sequence data and 117 million unique TCR beta sequences from about 200 million T cells. Around 320 gigabases of sequencing data and approximately 93 million unique TCR sequences were included in an early release covering about 700 HLA-typed donors. Of the roughly 400 genotyped donors, approximately 83% fell in the genetic ancestry cluster associated with self-reported Caucasian donors. The aim of the study was to test whether cataloging public T cell receptors could identify signatures of past pathogen exposure. Using immunosequencing, the study profiled T cell repertoires from around 670 subjects and related those repertoires to cytomegalovirus serostatus. A separate validation cohort of 90 to 150 different subjects was used in addition to the 666-subject first cohort. To predict cytomegalovirus infection status, the study combined high-throughput TCR immunosequencing, statistical association of individual TCRs with disease status, and machine learning. In a later analysis, previously published TCR beta repertoires from fewer than 750 donors were re-analyzed and high-resolution HLA genotyping was added so that TCR occurrence patterns could be studied. In the later analysis, no new phenotypic data were used to find candidate immune exposures; instead, reliance was placed on TCR beta sequences and their occurrence across donors. To decide whether each TCR beta V gene segment behaved as functional or pseudogenic, an earlier analysis of some 580 of the donors relied on high-throughput TCR beta sequencing. Donor age, sex, ethnicity and CMV serostatus were collected together with the repertoire data. Genome-wide SNP genotypes for about 65% of the 666 donors were used in a later genetic analysis, which treated that subset as a discovery cohort. All discovery cohort repertoires had been generated on a single sequencing platform. HLA typing covered class I and class II loci at four-digit resolution. Typing coverage differed by locus: A, B, C, DRB1 and DQB1 were typed in about 620-630 donors, DQA1 in roughly 500, DPA1 in 600 to 610, and DPB1 in just under 490. Roughly five DR-DQ haplotypes were handled as single units for association and clustering, since linkage in the cohort was strong. Among some 400 genotyped donors of the cohort, an average of approximately 220,000 unique TCR beta nucleotide sequences was sequenced per donor, of which about 18% were non-productive.

In total, roughly 670 healthy bone marrow donors made up the cohort. At the time of sampling, every cohort member was nominally healthy, though immune exposures that went unrecorded were likely present. The donor tested CMV seronegative, placing the donor among the roughly 350 seronegative members of the cohort. Each donor provided a peripheral blood sample, and peripheral blood mononuclear cells were used for TCR beta sequencing. The Qiagen DNeasy Blood Extraction Kit was used to extract genomic DNA from the blood cell samples. Library preparation employed the immunoSEQ multiplex PCR assay. The multiplex PCR relied on a mix of 60 forward primers for TCR Vbeta segments and 13 reverse primers for TCR Jbeta segments. A multiplex PCR assay on genomic DNA amplified the CDR3 region of rearranged TCR beta genes. The Illumina HiSeq System was used to sequence the amplified TCR beta libraries as 87-base-pair reads. As for the original processing: In a later analysis, some 80 million unique TCR beta chains were counted across the approximately 670 repertoires, and roughly 11 million of these chains were shared by at least two donors. A nearest-neighbor algorithm error-corrected the raw reads and collapsed the reads into unique sequences, merging closely related sequences to remove PCR and sequencing errors. To assign V, D and J gene segments, CDR3 sequences were aligned to IMGT reference sequences. For a sequence to be retained, a match of at least six nucleotides was required to both a V gene segment and a J gene segment. A rearrangement counted as productive if the CDR3 had no stop codons and remained in frame with V and J, and every other rearrangement counted as non-productive. CDR3 was defined by IMGT convention, running from the second conserved V-encoded cysteine to the conserved J-encoded phenylalanine. The earlier analysis of a few hundred of the donors excluded sequences that lacked an unambiguous match to a single V gene segment. An earlier analysis of 587 of the donors classified V segments as functional when productive rearrangements were above 56.7% and as segregating when the standard deviation between donors was above 5%. A statistical classification framework was built for diagnosing cytomegalovirus status from the catalog of TCR beta chain sequences. V and J gene assignment, in a later analysis, came from comparing TCR nucleotide sequences with IMGT/GENE-DB human TR gene sequences. Using the TCRdist pipeline, a later analysis assigned CDR3 sequences along with most-parsimonious VDJ recombination scenarios. In a later analysis, each TCR beta chain was defined by its CDR3 amino acid sequence together with its V-gene family, and reads lacking a unique V-gene family were excluded. In a later analysis, around 650 highly shared, low-generation-probability nucleotide sequences were removed to address suspected cross-contamination and a sequencing artifact. In a later analysis, a clonal expansion index for each public chain was calculated from normalized within-repertoire ranks of inferred template counts. A later analysis computed generation probabilities with a VDJ recombination model fitted to out-of-frame rearrangements, and checked the results against IGoR. In a later analysis, TCR-TCR, TCR-HLA and TCR-CMV co-occurrence was scored with hypergeometric tests, and a repertoire-size bias correction was applied to TCR pairs. False discovery rates were estimated in a later analysis by permuting HLA or CMV assignments 20 times. In a later analysis, co-occurring TCRs were grouped using DBSCAN, with TCRdist sequence similarity added in when clustering inside HLA-allele-positive subsets. Repertoires with fewer than 30,000 or more than 120,000 public chains were left out of co-occurrence clustering, as were a few repertoires with anomalous nucleotide sharing. In its TCRdb copy, this immuneACCESS table keeps in-frame sequences only and misses some clones. Where compared with another copy, unresolved V genes explain less than half of these, and the others have no known cause. V and J calls and clone size follow that table, whereas D and trimming were derived from the DNA. This sample comprises approximately 110,000 clones, 60% to 85% of them detected only once. Around 2.1% of the sample rests with the top ten.

Taken from cysteine to phenylalanine, the CDR3 has 17 residues. Only the CDR3 portion is preserved as DNA: 51 bases, with reading frame beginning at the first base. The CDR1 and CDR2 encoded by the germline V gene (reference sequence) are LNHNV and YYDKDF. Trimming removed 0 bases from V and 5 bases from J, leaving 19 bases between the germline ends. Broader findings and caveats from the paper: Some IMGT-functional V segments, including TRBV6-2 and TRBV6-3, could not be told apart with the 87-base-pair reads, so those segments were excluded. V-gene and J-gene trimming of TCR beta chains was associated with a missense DCLRE1C variant in a later genetic analysis, and the association was replicated in an independent cohort. CMV serostatus was the only immune exposure information available for the cohort. In an earlier analysis of 587 of the donors, most TCR beta V segments appeared in productive rearrangements about 90% or about 30% of the time, broadly matching IMGT annotations. Because counts were too low, under 20 rarely observed V segments, including chromosome 9 orphons, were left out of the earlier analysis of approximately 500 of the donors. In a later analysis, the rate of TCR association differed among HLA loci, with DRB1 alleles having the most associated TCRs and HLA-C alleles having the fewest. In a later analysis, several top co-occurrence clusters were reported to appear linked to parvovirus B19, influenza, CMV and Epstein-Barr virus. A further reported finding was that TCR beta sequences accurately predicted the HLA-A and HLA-B alleles for most subjects in the first cohort. Compared with equally common non-associated chains, HLA-associated TCR beta chains in a later analysis were more clonally expanded and had lower generation probabilities. Because HLA typing was unavailable for some donors at each locus, only the typed subset was used in association tests. The study listed 164 TCR beta chains as associated with cytomegalovirus. Correlated functional status among segregating V segments might reflect linkage disequilibrium, but an unknown experimental factor could not be ruled out. The authors suggested that the approach could potentially be extended to other disease states and immunological phenotypes. In a later analysis, most CMV-associated TCR beta chains were found to appear HLA-restricted, with HLA associations seemingly driven largely by CMV exposure. Strong co-occurrence of HLA alleles, especially DR and DQ, made assigning TCR associations to individual alleles difficult. Roughly uniform sequencing depth across donors was assumed in presence/absence analyses, although this assumption may not hold. Three of the identified cytomegalovirus-associated TCR beta chains were confirmed in vitro to be specific for cytomegalovirus antigens. In both the original and validation cohorts, the classifier was reported to diagnose cytomegalovirus status with high specificity and sensitivity. In a later analysis, some 18,000 TCR beta sequences were associated with specific HLA alleles at a false discovery rate of 0.05. A group of highly shared sequence variants was considered likely to be a technical artifact of the sequencing pipeline. A later genetic analysis reported fewer N-insertions in productive TCRs among donors in an Asian-associated ancestry cluster than the roughly 650-donor mean. This cohort had only TCR beta chains sequenced, and the lack of alpha or paired-chain data limited which features could be detected. Most TCR sequences were seen in very few donors, while some public TCRs were found in many individuals.

This clone was counted only a few times. Its recognized antigen is unknown. Per-nucleotide qualities are absent, and no much larger clonotype sits a single base away. This clonotype originated in a man aged 50-60 years in good health and CMV-seronegative. The material sequenced was PBMCs. The chain uses TRBV15 and TRBJ1-2; confidence is insufficient to name the D gene. The sequence in DNA is TGTGCCACCAGCAGAGATTATGGGGAGGGCTCTGGATATGGCTACACCTTC. Its protein product is CATSRDYGEGSGYGYTF.